What follows are 26 T cell receptor beta chains derived from one specimen sequenced in a study of blood T cell repertoires in COVID-19. Profiling relied on immunoSEQ multiplex PCR, and the TCRdb table lists in-frame clones only, not all of them. The sample lists about 190,000 clones; around 90% were seen once. The sequencing input was peripheral blood. These receptors all come from a man in his fifties with acute or convalescent COVID-19.

DNA for the CDR3: TGTGCCAGCAGTTTATTAATAGACACTGAAGCTTTCTTT. Translated: CASSLLIDTEAFF. The chain is built from TRBV28 and TRBJ1-1; D unclear. The V end was cut by 1 base, the J end by 3 bases, with 6 bases between. The CDR3 length is 13 residues. Germline-derived CDR1 and CDR2 are MDHEN and SYDVKM.

V is TRBV7-6 and J is TRBJ2-2; 7 bases are shared with TRBD2. Trimming took 1 base from V and 1 from J; bases not matched to a gene: 0. The germline CDR1 and CDR2 sequences are SGHVS and FNYEAQ. The CDR3 spans 15 residues. CDR3 sequence (DNA): TGTGCCAGCAGCTTAGGGGAGGGGAACACCGGGGAGCTGTTTTTT. Translating it yields CASSLGEGNTGELFF.

J is TRBJ2-4 and V is TRBV6-2 or TRBV6-3; 10 bases align to TRBD2. Trimming removed 5 bases from V and 6 bases from J; junction bases left unmatched: 13. This CDR3 is built from 17 residues. Germline loops: CDR1 MNHEY, CDR2 SVGEGT. This CDR3 reads CASSRMTSGYTLNIQYF. The CDR3 DNA reads TGTGCCAGCAGTCGCATGACTAGCGGGTATACCTTAAACATTCAGTACTTC.

This chain joins TRBV24-1 and TRBJ2-5, with 8 bases aligning to TRBD1. The germline CDR1 and CDR2 sequences are KGHDR and SFDVKD. V lost 4 bases to trimming and J lost 9 bases; unmatched junction nucleotides: 3. The CDR3 spans 12 residues. For the CDR3, the DNA is TGTGCCACCAGTGACAGGGGGCAGTCCCAGTACTTC. Protein sequence: CATSDRGQSQYF.

This CDR3 reads CASSEPAGAGYTDTQYF. CDR3 in DNA: TGTGCCAGCAGTGAACCTGCGGGAGCGGGATACACAGATACGCAGTATTTT. The J gene is TRBJ2-3, the V gene TRBV6-1; 7 bases match TRBD2. Germline assignment: CDR1 MNHNS and CDR2 SASEGT. Trimming removed 2 bases from V and 2 bases from J; junction bases left unmatched: 10. This CDR3 comprises 17 residues.

Only one count was recorded for this clone. This chain links TRBV7-9 with TRBJ1-2, with D perhaps matching TRBD1 (5 bases). This CDR3 contains 14 residues. Germline CDR1 SEHNR, CDR2 FQNEAQ (reference sequence). V lost 1 base and J lost 2, with 8 bases in between. The CDR3 DNA is TGTGCCAGCAGCTTAGATGGGGGGAACTATGGCTACACCTTC. Its protein is CASSLDGGNYGYTF.

The V gene is TRBV24-1, the J gene TRBJ2-1; 7 bases align to TRBD1. The length of the CDR3 is 19 residues. Germline values: CDR1 KGHDR, CDR2 SFDVKD. The ends lost 4 bases at V and 6 bases at J; junction bases unmatched: 20. The CDR3 reads CATSDPRQGSRQQFNEQFF. For the CDR3, the DNA is TGTGCCACCAGTGACCCACGACAGGGTTCGAGGCAACAATTCAATGAGCAGTTCTTC.

This sequence joins TRBV10-2 and TRBJ2-7, with 8 positions matching TRBD2. The germline V gene has CDR1 WSHSY and CDR2 SAAADI. The V segment lost 1 base and the J segment 3 bases; nucleotides outside the gene matches: 5. This CDR3 spans 15 amino acids. CDR3 nucleotides: TGCGCCAGCAGTGAGTTGAAGACTAGCGACTACGAGCAGTACTTC. Translated: CASSELKTSDYEQYF.

The chain uses TRBV19 and TRBJ1-5; D is unresolved. The CDR3 contains 15 residues. V lost 3 bases and J lost 3, with 12 bases in between. Germline V gives CDR1 LNHDA, CDR2 SQIVND (reference sequence). This chain's CDR3 is CASSIVADSNQPQHF. The CDR3, as DNA: TGTGCCAGTAGTATCGTGGCCGACTCCAATCAGCCCCAGCATTTT. Full variable domain (rest looked up from reference TRBV19 and TRBJ1-5): DGGITQSPKYLFRKEGQNVTLSCEQNLNHDAMYWYRQDPGQGLRLIYYSQIVNDFQKGDIAEGYSVSREKKESFPLTVTSAQKNPTAFYLCASSIVADSNQPQHFGDGTRLSIL.

V and J are TRBV5-1 and TRBJ2-1, with 10 nucleotides matching TRBD2. V gave up 5 bases and J gave up 2 bases; unmatched junction bases: 7. Germline V gene sequence: CDR1 SGHRS, CDR2 YFSETQ. CDR3 size: 16 residues. The CDR3: CASRQREGLTYNEQFF. The CDR3 DNA reads TGCGCCAGCAGGCAGCGGGAGGGCCTGACCTACAATGAGCAGTTCTTC.

The J gene is TRBJ2-1, the V gene TRBV19, with 8 positions matching TRBD1. With 5 bases clipped from V and 3 bases from J, the junction kept 6 bases outside the gene matches. From germline, CDR1 is LNHDA and CDR2 SQIVND (reference sequence). This CDR3 comprises 15 residues. The CDR3 loop reads CASSPGGTVYNEQFF. CDR3 DNA sequence: TGTGCCAGTAGTCCAGGGGGCACGGTCTACAATGAGCAGTTCTTC.

The genes are TRBV7-2 and TRBJ2-1; the D gene is possibly TRBD2 (6 bases). CDR1 is SGHTA, CDR2 FQGNSA, per germline. V lost 0 bases, J lost 6 bases, and 12 bases lay in between. CDR3 length: 15 amino acids. CDR3 in amino acids: CASSLAAGSFNEQFF. CDR3 in DNA: TGTGCCAGCAGCTTAGCGGCCGGGAGTTTCAATGAGCAGTTCTTC.

The chain carries TRBV5-5 and TRBJ2-3; 9 bases map to TRBD2. After removal of 1 base from V and 5 bases from J, the junction contained 14 bases not matched to a gene. CDR1 SGHKS and CDR2 YYEKEE come from the germline V gene (reference sequence). CDR3 size: 18 residues. CDR3 DNA sequence: TGTGCCAGCAGCTTGAAGCCCTGGGTAGCGGGGGCCGGAGATACGCAGTATTTT. Translation: CASSLKPWVAGAGDTQYF. The whole variable domain, remainder taken from reference TRBV5-5 and TRBJ2-3, is DAGVTQSPTHLIKTRGQQVTLRCSPISGHKSVSWYQQVLGQGPQFIFQYYEKEERGRGNFPDRFSARQFPNYSSELNVNALLLGDSALYLCASSLKPWVAGAGDTQYFGPGTRLTVL.

J is TRBJ2-3 and V is TRBV7-2; TRBD2 aligns across 9 bases. This CDR3 region has 15 residues. Germline CDR1 is SGHTA and CDR2 is FQGNSA. V was clipped by 3 bases and J by 6 bases; unmatched bases: 7. The CDR3 DNA follows: TGTGCCAGCAGCTTCGGGCGGGGGGGCTCTGATACGCAGTATTTT. Its translation is CASSFGRGGSDTQYF.

The chain links TRBV6-4 to TRBJ1-6; tentative D call: TRBD1 (6 bases). V was shortened by 3 bases and J by 7 bases, with 7 bases between the two germline ends. The V gene's germline CDR1 is MRHNA and CDR2 SNTAGT. This CDR3 contains 13 residues. CDR3 sequence: CASSERGNSPLHF. The CDR3, as DNA: TGTGCCAGCAGTGAAAGGGGGAATTCACCCCTCCACTTT.

V is TRBV19 and J is TRBJ2-1; the match to TRBD2 covers 7 bases. This CDR3 is built from 16 residues. With V trimmed by 7 bases and J by 0 bases, 9 bases remained unmatched. Germline V CDR1 and CDR2: LNHDA, SQIVND (reference sequence). CDR3 in DNA: TGTGCCAGTAAGGCTCCCAAGCGGGGCTCCTACAATGAGCAGTTCTTC. The encoded protein is CASKAPKRGSYNEQFF.

The CDR3 nucleotides read TGTGCCAGCAGCCTTGTTGCGATTGCCAACTATGGCTACACCTTC. Its protein product is CASSLVAIANYGYTF. V usage is TRBV7-3 and J usage is TRBJ1-2; D remains ambiguous. Germline values: CDR1 SGHTA, CDR2 FQGTGA. Deletions cut 5 bases from V and 2 bases from J, with 15 bases between. The CDR3 has 15 residues.

The chain joins TRBV6-1 to TRBJ1-4; a possible D gene is TRBD1 (5 bases). V shed 2 bases and J shed 7 bases, with 14 bases lying between them. The CDR3 contains 15 residues. Looked up from germline, CDR1 is MNHNS and CDR2 is SASEGT. The CDR3 DNA follows: TGTGCCAGCAGTGAATGGGAGGGGTCGAGTGAAAAACTGTTTTTT. Translating it yields CASSEWEGSSEKLFF.

The chain joins TRBV27 to TRBJ1-1; 7 bases are a match to TRBD1. CDR3 length equals 16 residues. V shed 2 bases, J shed 0 bases, and the junction held 6 bases outside the gene matches. Germline CDR1 reads MNHEY; CDR2 reads SMNVEV (reference sequence). The CDR3 nucleotides read TGTGCCAGCAGTTTAAGGCCAGGGGGTTTGAACACTGAAGCTTTCTTT. Protein product: CASSLRPGGLNTEAFF.

V is TRBV30 and J is TRBJ2-6; 7 positions match TRBD2. The CDR3 consists of 16 residues. From germline, CDR1 is GTSNPN and CDR2 SVGIG (reference sequence). V was clipped by 4 bases and J by 3 bases; unmatched bases: 9. DNA for the CDR3: TGTGCCTGGATGGGGGAGGGAAGTGGTGGGGCCAACGTCCTGACTTTC. It specifies CAWMGEGSGGANVLTF.

The chain employs TRBV11-2 and TRBJ1-1, with 8 bases fitting TRBD1. The ends lost 5 bases at V and 6 bases at J; junction bases unmatched: 11. In germline, CDR1 is SGHAT, CDR2 FQNNGV. The CDR3 length is 15 residues. The CDR3 sequence is CASSRPQGARAEAFF. In DNA form, the CDR3 reads TGTGCCAGCAGCCGACCCCAGGGGGCAAGGGCTGAAGCTTTCTTT.

The rearrangement links TRBV27 to TRBJ1-3; D call uncertain. The CDR3 sequence is 14 residues long. V dropped 7 bases and J dropped 1 base, with 11 bases sitting between them. Per the germline V gene, CDR1 is MNHEY and CDR2 is SMNVEV (reference sequence). This CDR3 is CASTNPLSGNTIYF. The CDR3 DNA is TGTGCCAGCACTAATCCACTATCTGGAAACACCATATATTTT.

This clone has just one count. V is TRBV7-9 and J is TRBJ1-2; D is undetermined. Germline V gene sequence: CDR1 SEHNR, CDR2 FQNEAQ (reference sequence). Trimming stripped 7 bases from V and 9 bases from J, with 21 bases between. The CDR3 is 14 amino acids. CDR3 in amino acids: CASNRAEEDVSYTF. DNA of the CDR3: TGTGCCAGCAACCGAGCTGAGGAGGACGTTAGCTACACCTTC.

V is TRBV14 and J is TRBJ1-2, with a tentative D call TRBD1 (6 bases). Trimming removed 7 bases at V and 4 bases at J, with 16 bases between. This CDR3 has 14 amino acids. Looked up from germline, CDR1 is SGHDN and CDR2 is FVKESK. The CDR3 spells CASKGVGLSYGYTF. CDR3 bases: TGTGCCAGCAAGGGGGTGGGGTTATCCTATGGCTACACCTTC.

The rearrangement uses TRBV19 and TRBJ2-1, with a possible D match to TRBD2 (6 bases). The CDR3 runs to 11 residues. Germline CDR1 LNHDA, CDR2 SQIVND (reference sequence). V was cut by 3 bases and J by 13 bases, with 10 bases left in between. The CDR3 here is CASSIGTSQFF. CDR3 sequence (DNA): TGTGCCAGTAGTATTGGTACTAGCCAGTTCTTC.

CDR3 protein: CASSQTIDRYFTEAFF. The DNA for the CDR3 is TGTGCCAGCAGCCAAACCATTGACAGGTATTTCACTGAAGCTTTCTTT. The J gene is TRBJ1-1, the V gene TRBV3-1 (or the pseudogene TRBV3-2), with D possibly being TRBD1 (6 bases). CDR1 and CDR2 (germline): LGHDT, YNNKEL (reference sequence). V gave up 2 bases and J gave up 4 bases, with 17 bases separating them. The CDR3 contains 16 residues.